The T cell receptor beta chain under discussion was sequenced for a study of T cells in Graves' hyperthyroidism and ophthalmopathy. General study points: Stable hyperthyroidism was told apart from ophthalmopathy by a model built on 13 V-J features. In the blood, most expanded thyroid clonotypes above 0.001 appeared as well.

TCR beta CDR3 regions were amplified from RNA. Using the HTBI primer set, a first-round RT-PCR was run on the TCR CDR3. Using its own MiXCR run on the multiplex PCR reads, TCRdb lists one record per CDR3 protein. The sample records 500,000 to 800,000 distinct CDR3 sequences, 45% being singletons. A remark on this clonotype: Antigen: not known.

This receptor was identified in an adult man with Graves' disease, either hyperthyroidism or ophthalmopathy (not recorded which). Sample: peripheral blood or thyroid tissue (not recorded which).

The CDR3 reads CSARRPPQPYEQYF. The CDR3 nucleotides are TGCAGTGCCAGGCGGCCCCCCCAGCCCTACGAGCAGTACTTC. The chain recombines TRBV20-1 with TRBJ2-7; D is unclear. This CDR3 is built from 14 residues. V was pared by 6 bases and J by 2 bases, with 17 bases between. Looked up from germline, CDR1 is DFQATT and CDR2 is SNEGSKA (reference sequence).